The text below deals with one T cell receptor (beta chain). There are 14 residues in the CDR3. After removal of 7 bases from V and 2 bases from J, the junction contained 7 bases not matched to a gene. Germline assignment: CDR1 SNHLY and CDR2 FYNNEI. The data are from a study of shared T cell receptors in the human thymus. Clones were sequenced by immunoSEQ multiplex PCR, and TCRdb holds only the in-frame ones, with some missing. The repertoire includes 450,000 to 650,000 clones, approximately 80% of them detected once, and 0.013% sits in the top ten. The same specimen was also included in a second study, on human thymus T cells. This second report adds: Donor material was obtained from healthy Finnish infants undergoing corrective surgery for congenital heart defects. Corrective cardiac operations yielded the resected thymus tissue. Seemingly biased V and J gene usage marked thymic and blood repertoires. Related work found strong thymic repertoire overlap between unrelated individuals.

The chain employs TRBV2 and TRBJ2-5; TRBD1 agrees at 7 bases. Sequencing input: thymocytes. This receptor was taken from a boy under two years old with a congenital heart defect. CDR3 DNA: TGTGCCAGCATTCGGGACAGCATTCAAGAGACCCAGTACTTC. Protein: CASIRDSIQETQYF. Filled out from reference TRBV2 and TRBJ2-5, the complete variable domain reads EPEVTQTPSHQVTQMGQEVILRCVPISNHLYFYWYRQILGQKVEFLVSFYNNEISEKSEIFDDQFSVERPDGSNFTLKIRSTKLEDSAMYFCASIRDSIQETQYFGPGTRLLVL.